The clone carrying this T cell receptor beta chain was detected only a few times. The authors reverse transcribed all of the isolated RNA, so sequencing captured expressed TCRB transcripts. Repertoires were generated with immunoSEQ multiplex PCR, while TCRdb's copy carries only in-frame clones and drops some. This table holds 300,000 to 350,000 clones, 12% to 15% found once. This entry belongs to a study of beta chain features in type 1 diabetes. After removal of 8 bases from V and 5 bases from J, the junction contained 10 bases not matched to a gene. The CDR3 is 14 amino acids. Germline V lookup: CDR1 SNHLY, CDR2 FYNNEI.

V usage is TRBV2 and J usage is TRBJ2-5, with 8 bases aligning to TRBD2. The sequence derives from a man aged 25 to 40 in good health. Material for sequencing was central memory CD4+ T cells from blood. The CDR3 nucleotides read TGTGCCAGCGCAAGAGCGGGGGTGTGGGAGACCCAGTACTTC. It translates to CASARAGVWETQYF. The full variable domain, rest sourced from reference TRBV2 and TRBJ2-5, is EPEVTQTPSHQVTQMGQEVILRCVPISNHLYFYWYRQILGQKVEFLVSFYNNEISEKSEIFDDQFSVERPDGSNFTLKIRSTKLEDSAMYFCASARAGVWETQYFGPGTRLLVL.